This T cell receptor (beta chain) was retrieved from a study of T cells in tuberculosis. Overall study context: Sequenced TCRs come from CD1B-GMM tetramer-binding T cells.

Some clones are missing from TCRdb's copy, which holds only in-frame ones; the method was immunoSEQ multiplex PCR. The table shows approximately 100,000 clones, with approximately 91% occurring only once. After thawing and overnight rest, PBMC were stained with GMM-loaded CD1B tetramer, viability dye and anti-CD3 for sorting. C32 glucose monomycolate from Rhodococcus equi was loaded onto the CD1B tetramers. PBMC for tetramer sorting were first depleted of CD14-expressing monocytes. Roughly 92,000 tetramer-negative cells were sorted from each donor. Whole-study findings and limits: Some low-affinity tetramer-binding T cells may be absent from this sample.

The V and J ends lost 3 bases and 4 bases, in that order; junction bases with no gene match: 10. The germline V gene has CDR1 SGHVS and CDR2 FNYEAQ. The CDR3 has 16 amino acids. The specimen sequenced was CD1b-GMM tetramer-negative cells sorted from PBMCs. The rearrangement joins TRBV7-6 to TRBJ1-2; 8 bases are shared with TRBD1. This sequence was found in an adult woman with latent tuberculosis. The CDR3 DNA sequence: TGTGCCAGCAGCTTTGAACAGGGGGGGCGGCTCTATGGCTACACCTTC. Protein sequence: CASSFEQGGRLYGYTF.